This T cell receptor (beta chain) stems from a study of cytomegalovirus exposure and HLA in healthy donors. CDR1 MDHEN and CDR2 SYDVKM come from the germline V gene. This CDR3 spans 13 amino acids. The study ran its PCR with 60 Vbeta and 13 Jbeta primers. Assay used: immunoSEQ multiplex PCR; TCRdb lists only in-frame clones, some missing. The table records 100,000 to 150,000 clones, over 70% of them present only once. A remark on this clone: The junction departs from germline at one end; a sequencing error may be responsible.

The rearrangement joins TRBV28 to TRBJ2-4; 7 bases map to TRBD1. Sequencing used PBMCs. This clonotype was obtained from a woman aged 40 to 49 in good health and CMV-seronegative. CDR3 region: CASTPGTVNSQYF. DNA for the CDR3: TGTGCCAGCACCCCCGGGACAGTAAACAGTCAGTACTTC.